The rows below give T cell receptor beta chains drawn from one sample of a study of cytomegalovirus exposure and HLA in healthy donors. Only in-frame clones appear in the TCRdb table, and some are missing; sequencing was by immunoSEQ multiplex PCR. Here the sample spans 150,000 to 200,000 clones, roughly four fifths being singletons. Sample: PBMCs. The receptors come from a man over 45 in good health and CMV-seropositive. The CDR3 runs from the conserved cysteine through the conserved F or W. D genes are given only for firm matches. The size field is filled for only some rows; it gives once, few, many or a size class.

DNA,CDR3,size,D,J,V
TGTGCCAGCAGCTTTCCTAGCGGGGGGACGTCAGATACGCAGTATTTT,CASSFPSGGTSDTQYF,NA,TRBD2,TRBJ2-3,TRBV5-6
TGTGCCAGCAGTAAACAGGGGGCGAGACACAATGAGCAGTTCTTC,CASSKQGARHNEQFF,once,TRBD1,TRBJ2-1,TRBV28
TGTGCCAGCAGAGGACAGGGGAGCTCCTACGAGCAGTACTTC,CASRGQGSSYEQYF,NA,TRBD1,TRBJ2-7,TRBV6-1
TGTGCCAGCAGCTCTGGGACAGGCCCTTTGCACGAGCAGTACTTC,CASSSGTGPLHEQYF,NA,TRBD1,TRBJ2-7,TRBV9
TGTGCCTGGAGTTCCCCGGGATACGAGCAGTACTTC,CAWSSPGYEQYF,NA,NA,TRBJ2-7,TRBV30
TGTGCCAGCAGCCAGGGTTCTGGGGCTTTCTTT,CASSQGSGAFF,once,NA,TRBJ1-1,TRBV28
TGTGCCTGGAATAGGGACAGAGACAATGAGCAGTTCTTC,CAWNRDRDNEQFF,NA,TRBD1,TRBJ2-1,TRBV30
TGTGCCAGCAGCCCAGACCGCTCCGGGACTAGCGGGAGGGGTGAGCAGTTCTTC,CASSPDRSGTSGRGEQFF,once,TRBD2,TRBJ2-1,TRBV4-2
TGCGCCAGCAGTGATCACAGCTCCTACGAGCAGTACTTC,CASSDHSSYEQYF,NA,NA,TRBJ2-7,TRBV10-1
TGTGCCAGCAGCACAGGGACTAACCAAGAGACCCAGTACTTC,CASSTGTNQETQYF,NA,NA,TRBJ2-5,TRBV5-6
TGCGCCAGCAGCCCAATCATAGCGGGCCTCATCACAGATACGCAGTATTTT,CASSPIIAGLITDTQYF,NA,TRBD2,TRBJ2-3,TRBV4-1
TGTGCCATCAGTAGTCGGGACAGTCCATCCTACAATGAGCAGTTCTTC,CAISSRDSPSYNEQFF,NA,TRBD1,TRBJ2-1,TRBV10-3
TGTGCCAGCAGTTTGCCACAGGGAAACACCGGGGAGCTGTTTTTT,CASSLPQGNTGELFF,NA,NA,TRBJ2-2,TRBV28
TGTGCCAGCAGCCTGGGACAGGGGTACAATCAGCCCCAGCATTTT,CASSLGQGYNQPQHF,NA,TRBD1,TRBJ1-5,TRBV5-8
TGTGCCAGCAGTTCGGGGGACAGGAACACTGAAGCTTTCTTT,CASSSGDRNTEAFF,NA,TRBD1,TRBJ1-1,TRBV28
TGTGCCAGCAGCTTGTCAGGGACAACACCCTTCTACGAGCAGTACTTC,CASSLSGTTPFYEQYF,NA,NA,TRBJ2-7,TRBV5-6
TGCGCCAGCAGCGCGTCCGGGACAGGGGCAAACATTCAGTACTTC,CASSASGTGANIQYF,few,TRBD1,TRBJ2-4,TRBV5-1
TGCAGCGTTGATTTGGGCGGGGCAGGAGTTTACTCTGGGGCCAACGTCCTGACTTTC,CSVDLGGAGVYSGANVLTF,NA,NA,TRBJ2-6,TRBV29-1
TGTGCCAGCAGCGGACAAGCCAAAGACTATGGCTACACCTTC,CASSGQAKDYGYTF,NA,NA,TRBJ1-2,TRBV7-9
TGCAGCGTTGGACAGATGAACACTGAAGCTTTCTTT,CSVGQMNTEAFF,NA,NA,TRBJ1-1,TRBV29-1